This T cell receptor beta chain was sequenced during a study of beta chain features in type 1 diabetes. Study-wide findings and caveats: Shortening that was moderate but significant affected the TCRB CDR3s of Type 1 diabetes patients in all four CD4+ subsets. Comparison showed that naive, central memory and Treg TCRB repertoires appeared more similar among patients than among healthy donors.

cDNA synthesis used the whole RNA isolate, giving expressed TCRB sequences. Method: immunoSEQ multiplex PCR; TCRdb's copy keeps in-frame clones and lacks some. This repertoire shows about 48,000 clones, under 50% found once; its top ten account for about 1.5%. This CDR3 is 19 amino acids long. V was trimmed by 4 bases and J by 0 bases, leaving 22 bases between them. The germline gives CDR1 SGHAT, CDR2 FQNNGV. By way of CD45RO/CCR7/CD25/CD127/CD95/CD27, the CD4+ regulatory, stem cell-like memory, central memory and naive cells were sorted. Populations obtained by sorting all exceeded 98% purity. This clone was observed many times. Its cognate antigen is unknown.

Sequencing input: Tregs from blood. The receptor comes from a young man with type 1 diabetes. This chain links TRBV11-2 with TRBJ1-3; D gene unclear. The CDR3, as DNA: TGTGCCAGCAGCTCGCGCTCAAGGGCAGGAGGATTCTCTGGAAACACCATATATTTT. It yields the protein CASSSRSRAGGFSGNTIYF. Full variable domain (missing parts from reference TRBV11-2 and TRBJ1-3): EAGVAQSPRYKIIEKRQSVAFWCNPISGHATLYWYQQILGQGPKLLIQFQNNGVVDDSQLPKDRFSAERLKGVDSTLKIQPAKLEDSAVYLCASSSRSRAGGFSGNTIYFGEGSWLTVV.